This T cell receptor (beta chain) was observed in a study of T-cell memory formation after mild COVID-19. Study background: TCR clusters showed largely donor specificity.

This clonotype was counted between two and nine times. Its antigen is currently unknown. Between the trimmed V and J ends, which lost 2 bases and 4 bases, there was a span of 17 bases. CDR3 length: 16 amino acids. Overall study results and limits: Contracting CD4+ clones lay largely in CM and EM, with CD8+ ones residing in EMRA.

cDNA libraries for TCR alpha and TCR beta, carrying sample barcodes and UMIs, came from 5'RACE with constant-segment primers. One entry per CDR3 protein, called by TCRdb with MiXCR from the 5' RACE reads. Here the sample spans fewer than 700,000 distinct CDR3 sequences, less than 25% being singletons. The material sequenced was PBMCs or a T cell subset sorted from them (not recorded which). The sequence was obtained from an adult woman who had mild COVID-19 (a few samples of this study predate the infection). Cell type and time point are not known. This sequence joins TRBV12-3 or TRBV12-4 and TRBJ2-5; either TRBD1 or TRBD2 may fit D (5 bases each). This CDR3 is CASSLTVGVGGETQYF. The CDR3 DNA reads as TGTGCCAGCAGTTTAACGGTGGGAGTTGGGGGAGAGACCCAGTACTTC.